The source of this TCR beta chain is a study of PD-L1 blockade in urothelial cancer. Across the whole study: A median approximately 150,000 T cells were found in blood samples.

Clones were read by immunoSEQ multiplex PCR, and TCRdb kept only the in-frame ones, dropping some. The profile covers approximately 14,000 clones, with approximately 88% appearing a single time and about 16% taken by the ten largest. Patient sample counts ranged from 1 to 8, pretreatment and on-treatment. Germline assignment: CDR1 SEHNR and CDR2 FQNEAQ (reference sequence). Between the trimmed V and J ends, which lost 2 bases and 8 bases, there was a span of 15 bases. The CDR3 runs to 15 residues. The specimen comprised PBMCs, sampled around atezolizumab (anti-PD-L1) treatment. This chain joins TRBV7-9 and TRBJ1-4; D call uncertain. The sequence derives from a man in his 70s with urothelial cancer. The CDR3 DNA reads as TGTGCCAGCAGCTTACGGGGTCGGTTCAGGGAAAAACTGTTTTTT. This translates into CASSLRGRFREKLFF.